One sample yielded the 20 T cell receptor beta chains listed below, sequenced in a study of blood T cell repertoires in COVID-19. Sequencing used immunoSEQ multiplex PCR; TCRdb keeps in-frame clones, though not all of them. The table has about 80,000 clones, around 80% seen once. The source material was peripheral blood. These receptors originate from a woman aged 70-85 years with acute or convalescent COVID-19.

This clone was seen only a few times. The rearrangement links TRBV12-3 or TRBV12-4 to TRBJ1-5; no clear D. The CDR3 is made up of 12 amino acids. Trimming removed 5 bases from V and 1 base from J, with 3 bases in between. CDR3 in amino acids: CASSPSNQPQHF. In DNA, the CDR3 is TGTGCCAGCAGTCCAAGCAATCAGCCCCAGCATTTT.

The chain combines TRBV6-4 with TRBJ1-6; the D gene is possibly TRBD1 (6 bases). With 6 bases removed from V and 10 bases from J, the gap between germline ends came to 16 bases. The length of the CDR3 is 14 residues. Germline CDR1 MRHNA, CDR2 SNTAGT. The CDR3 loop reads CASRADSWVSPLHF. The CDR3 region has the DNA TGTGCCAGCAGAGCGGACAGCTGGGTATCACCCCTCCACTTT.

This chain connects TRBV6-5 to TRBJ1-1; TRBD1 agrees at 7 bases. After removal of 6 bases from V and 1 base from J, the junction contained 5 bases not matched to a gene. Per the germline V gene, CDR1 is MNHEY and CDR2 is SVGAGI. This CDR3 has 14 residues. In nucleotides, the CDR3 is TGTGCCAGCAGCTCGGGACAGACGAACACTGAAGCTTTCTTT. Its protein product is CASSSGQTNTEAFF.

CDR3 DNA: TGTGCCAGCAGCCAAGCCCTTGGACAGAGGGGTAACTATGGCTACACCTTC. Amino acids: CASSQALGQRGNYGYTF. This sequence joins TRBV3-1 (or the pseudogene TRBV3-2) and TRBJ1-2; D may be TRBD1 (6 bases). Germline V lookup: CDR1 LGHDT, CDR2 YNNKEL (reference sequence). The CDR3 totals 17 residues. V lost 1 base, J lost 1 base, and 16 bases lay in between.

J is TRBJ1-1 and V is TRBV5-1; D is undetermined. Trimming took 5 bases from V and 1 from J, leaving 9 bases between them. The CDR3 runs 13 residues. CDR1 SGHRS and CDR2 YFSETQ come from the germline V gene. CDR3 nucleotides: TGCGCCAGCAGACCGGGGTCGAACACTGAAGCTTTCTTT. As protein: CASRPGSNTEAFF. The variable domain in full, completed from reference TRBV5-1 and TRBJ1-1, reads KAGVTQTPRYLIKTRGQQVTLSCSPISGHRSVSWYQQTPGQGLQFLFEYFSETQRNKGNFPGRFSGRQFSNSRSEMNVSTLELGDSALYLCASRPGSNTEAFFGQGTRLTVV.

The chain joins TRBV3-1 (or the pseudogene TRBV3-2) to TRBJ1-1; the D gene is possibly TRBD1 (5 bases). V lost 1 base to trimming and J lost 4 bases, with 10 bases between them. Per germline, CDR1 LGHDT and CDR2 YNNKEL (reference sequence). This CDR3 contains 14 residues. CDR3: CASSQAGYSTEAFF. The CDR3, as DNA: TGTGCCAGCAGCCAAGCAGGGTATAGCACTGAAGCTTTCTTT.

V gene TRBV7-9 combines with J gene TRBJ2-3; 7 bases are a match to TRBD1. The CDR3 is 17 amino acids. V lost 3 bases and J lost 6; bases outside the gene matches: 15. Looked up from germline, CDR1 is SEHNR and CDR2 is FQNEAQ (reference sequence). The CDR3 coding sequence is TGTGCCAGCAGCTTCCCGACAGGGATCTTGAGGGCGGATACGCAGTATTTT. This translates into CASSFPTGILRADTQYF.

The chain recombines TRBV6-2 or TRBV6-3 with TRBJ2-7, with 7 bases lining up with TRBD2. Germline V gene sequence: CDR1 MNHEY, CDR2 SVGEGT. The CDR3 sequence is 15 residues long. The ends lost 2 bases at V and 1 base at J; junction bases unmatched: 5. The CDR3 spells CASSYGPSGSYEQYF. The CDR3 DNA reads as TGTGCCAGCAGTTACGGGCCTAGCGGATCCTACGAGCAGTACTTC.

The chain carries TRBV24-1 and TRBJ1-2; D might be TRBD1 (6 bases). The CDR3 length is 13 residues. Germline CDR1 reads KGHDR; CDR2 reads SFDVKD. V lost 3 bases and J lost 8, with 12 bases in between. The CDR3 region has the DNA TGTGCCACCAGTGATGAACAGGGAGACGGCTACACCTTC. Translating gives CATSDEQGDGYTF.

This clone was recorded once. The genes are TRBV6-5 and TRBJ1-5, with D possibly TRBD1 on 5 matching bases. The CDR3 is made up of 13 amino acids. CDR1 is MNHEY and CDR2 is SVGAGI in the germline V gene. CDR3 DNA: TGTGTCAGACCTGGGGCGGTAGATCAGCCCCAGCATTTT. It specifies CVRPGAVDQPQHF.

This clone was found once. This chain uses TRBV2 with TRBJ1-2; 10 bases are a match to TRBD1. Losses at the gene ends were 7 bases for V and 5 bases for J; bases not matched to a gene: 4. The CDR3 consists of 13 residues. Germline values: CDR1 SNHLY, CDR2 FYNNEI. In nucleotides, the CDR3 is TGTGCCAGCACCCGGACAGGGGGATATGGCTACACCTTC. This codes for CASTRTGGYGYTF.

For the CDR3, the DNA is TGCGCCAGCAGCCATGGAGTGGGACAGGGGATAGGGGAGACCCAGTACTTC. Residues: CASSHGVGQGIGETQYF. The chain joins TRBV4-1 to TRBJ2-5, with 10 bases aligning to TRBD1. This CDR3 region has 17 residues. V dropped 3 bases and J dropped 5; count of bases not matched to a gene: 12. CDR1 MGHRA and CDR2 YSYEKL come from the germline V gene.

The V and J genes are TRBV19 and TRBJ1-5, with no clear D. From germline, CDR1 is LNHDA and CDR2 SQIVND (reference sequence). Trimming took off 5 bases at V and 1 base at J, with 12 bases between the two ends. The CDR3 contains 15 residues. The CDR3 DNA is TGTGCCAGTAGTTGGGCGAGAGGGAGCAATCAGCCCCAGCATTTT. It codes for CASSWARGSNQPQHF.

As to this clone: This specimen includes other DNA sequences encoding the same CDR3. V is TRBV7-8 and J is TRBJ1-5, with a weak D call TRBD1 (5 bases). This CDR3 comprises 13 residues. Trimming left V 5 bases short and J 5 bases short, with 10 bases between. Germline loops: CDR1 SGHVS, CDR2 FQNEAQ. The CDR3 DNA sequence: TGTGCCAGCAGCCCCGACAGAGATCAGCCCCAGCATTTT. Encoded protein: CASSPDRDQPQHF. The full variable domain, in which reference TRBV7-8 and TRBJ1-5 provide the parts outside the CDR3, is GAGVSQSPRYKVAKRGQDVALRCDPISGHVSLFWYQQALGQGPEFLTYFQNEAQLDKSGLPSDRFFAERPEGSVSTLKIQRTQQEDSAVYLCASSPDRDQPQHFGDGTRLSIL.

The chain has TRBV11-2 and TRBJ2-5; D not certain. Looked up from germline, CDR1 is SGHAT and CDR2 is FQNNGV. Trimming took 5 bases from V and 1 from J, leaving 8 bases between them. The CDR3 length is 13 residues. CDR3 region: CASSREPQETQYF. The CDR3 DNA follows: TGTGCCAGCAGCCGAGAACCCCAAGAGACCCAGTACTTC.

The rearrangement links TRBV5-4 to TRBJ2-3, with 13 bases aligning to TRBD2. Germline values: CDR1 SGHNT, CDR2 YYREEE (reference sequence). The V and J ends lost 4 bases and 3 bases, in that order; junction bases with no gene match: 5. CDR3 size: 16 residues. The CDR3 DNA reads TGTGCCAGCAGCGAAACTAGCGGGAGGGTTACAGATACGCAGTATTTT. Its protein product is CASSETSGRVTDTQYF.

The rearrangement links TRBV19 to TRBJ1-1; 8 bases are a match to TRBD1. The J segment lost 2 bases and the V segment lost 6 bases, leaving 5 bases of the junction unmatched. This CDR3 region has 14 residues. Germline assignment: CDR1 LNHDA and CDR2 SQIVND (reference sequence). This CDR3 reads CASSRTGYNTEAFF. The CDR3 nucleotides read TGTGCCAGTAGCCGGACAGGGTACAACACTGAAGCTTTCTTT.

The rearrangement links TRBV6-6 to TRBJ2-7, with 12 bases aligning to TRBD2. Trimming cost V 6 bases and J 2 bases; bases outside gene matches: 8. CDR1 MNHNY and CDR2 SVGAGI come from the germline V gene (reference sequence). The CDR3 is 16 residues long. The CDR3 region has the DNA TGTGCCAGCAGACCCTATGGACTAGCGGGGACCTACGAGCAGTACTTC. Protein sequence: CASRPYGLAGTYEQYF.

The chain recombines TRBV27 with TRBJ2-4; D is possibly TRBD2 (6 bases). The CDR3 sequence is 16 residues long. V was clipped by 3 bases and J by 4 bases, with 16 bases between them. In germline, CDR1 is MNHEY, CDR2 SMNVEV (reference sequence). CDR3 DNA sequence: TGTGCCAGCAGTTTGTCGGGCCTCGCGGGGAAAAACATTCAGTACTTC. It translates to CASSLSGLAGKNIQYF.

The chain uses TRBV24-1 and TRBJ2-3, with 9 bases aligning to TRBD1. CDR1 KGHDR and CDR2 SFDVKD come from the germline V gene. V was pared by 0 bases and J by 0 bases, with 3 bases of the junction left unmatched. This CDR3 region has 17 residues. The CDR3 DNA reads as TGTGCCACCAGTGATTTGGCGGGACAGGGAAGCACAGATACGCAGTATTTT. Protein sequence: CATSDLAGQGSTDTQYF.